Here is one T cell receptor (beta chain) with its context. Its antigen is unidentified. Treatment in this sample: oral pan-JAK inhibitor, 5-10 mg twice daily. The sample originates from a study of CD8+ T cells in alopecia areata. Germline V gene data show CDR1 as MNHEY and CDR2 as SMNVEV (reference sequence). CDR3 length: 12 amino acids. The ends were cut back, 6 bases at V and 3 bases at J, with 9 bases in the middle. General study points: Scalp sample data also include resident alphabeta T cells from normal skin. A large proportion of expanded lesional clones were detected persisting in scalp and blood during tofacitinib. Normal scalp had lower clonality than lesional scalp, with alopecia totalis/universalis lesions showing this most strongly.

Reverse transcribed after extraction, RNA yielded cDNA as the sequencing template. Profiling relied on immunoSEQ multiplex PCR, and the TCRdb table lists in-frame clones only, not all of them. In the table there are about 140,000 clones, approximately 90% of which are singletons. This clonotype was obtained from a human donor with alopecia areata. The J gene is TRBJ2-7, the V gene TRBV27; D gene uncertain. Specimen: CD8+ T cells sorted from blood, collected at week 4, from a patient treated with tofacitinib. The CDR3 reads CASRGTYYEQYF. In nucleotides, the CDR3 is TGTGCCAGCAGGGGTACCTACTACGAGCAGTACTTC.